In its sample, the clone carrying this T cell receptor (beta chain) was seen many times. The antigen remains undetermined. A universal primer site was incorporated via template switching, and the cDNA contained unique molecular identifiers. A single record per CDR3 protein comes from TCRdb applying MiXCR to the 5' RACE reads. The table lists around 680,000 distinct CDR3 sequences, around 8.3% of them singletons. The data derive from a study of identical twins. Study-wide findings and caveats: Potential partial confounding of zero-insertion analyses by invariant MAIT and iNKT cells was noted. The abundant beta clonotypes from cord blood had fewer insertions, and memory repertoires had none of this.

Trimming cost V 1 base and J 2 bases, with 11 bases left between them. From germline, CDR1 is MGHRA and CDR2 YSYEKL. The CDR3 runs 16 residues. This same sample was also taken into another study, of yellow fever vaccine responses in identical twins.

This TCR came from a woman aged 18-29 years in good health. Material: PBMCs. J is TRBJ2-2 and V is TRBV4-1; weak D call: TRBD2 (5 bases). The CDR3 region has the DNA TGCGCCAGCAGCCAAGTTGTAGCGCCTAACACCGGGGAGCTGTTTTTT. It encodes CASSQVVAPNTGELFF.